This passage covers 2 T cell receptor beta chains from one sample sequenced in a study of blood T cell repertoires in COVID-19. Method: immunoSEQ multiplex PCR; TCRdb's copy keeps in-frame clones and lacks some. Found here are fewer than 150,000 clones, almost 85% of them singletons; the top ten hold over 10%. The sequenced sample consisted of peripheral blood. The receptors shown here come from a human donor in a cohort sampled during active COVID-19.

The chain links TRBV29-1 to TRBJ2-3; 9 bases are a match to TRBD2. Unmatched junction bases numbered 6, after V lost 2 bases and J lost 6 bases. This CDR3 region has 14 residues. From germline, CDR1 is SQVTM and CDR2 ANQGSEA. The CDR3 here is CSVEIAGGADTQYF. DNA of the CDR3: TGCAGCGTTGAAATCGCGGGGGGGGCGGATACGCAGTATTTT.

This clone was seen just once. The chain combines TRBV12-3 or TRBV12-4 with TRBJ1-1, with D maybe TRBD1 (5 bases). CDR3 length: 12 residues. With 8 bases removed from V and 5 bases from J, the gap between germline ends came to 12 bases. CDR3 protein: CASFWGRTEAFF. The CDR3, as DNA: TGTGCCAGCTTCTGGGGGAGGACTGAAGCTTTCTTT.